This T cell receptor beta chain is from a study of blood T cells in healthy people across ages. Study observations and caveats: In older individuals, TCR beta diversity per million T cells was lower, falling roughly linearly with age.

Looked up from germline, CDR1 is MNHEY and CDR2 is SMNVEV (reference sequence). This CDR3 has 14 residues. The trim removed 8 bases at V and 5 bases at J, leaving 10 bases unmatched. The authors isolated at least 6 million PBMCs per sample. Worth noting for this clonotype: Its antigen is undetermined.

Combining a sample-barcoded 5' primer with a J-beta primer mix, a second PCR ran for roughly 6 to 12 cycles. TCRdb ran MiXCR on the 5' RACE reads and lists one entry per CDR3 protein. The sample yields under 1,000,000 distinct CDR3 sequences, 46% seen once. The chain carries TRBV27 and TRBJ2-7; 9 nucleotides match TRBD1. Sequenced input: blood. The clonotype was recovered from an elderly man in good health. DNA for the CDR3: TGTGCCAGCGGACTAGGGACAGGGCCCAACGAGCAGTACTTC. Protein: CASGLGTGPNEQYF.